The sequence of this T cell receptor (beta chain) was determined in a study of metastatic and nonmetastatic thyroid tumors. Study background: It was across blood and tumor or nodule tissue from malignant and benign thyroid patients that repertoires were compared. General study results and limits: It was reported that TCR beta diversity was significantly higher in malignant thyroid tumors than benign nodules, in blood and tumor.

Each patient went into thyroid surgery without having received any treatment. Germline CDR1 reads KGHDR; CDR2 reads SFDVKD. The CDR3 extends over 15 amino acids. V dropped 10 bases and J dropped 2 bases, with 19 bases sitting between them. In this sample, this clone turned up many times. Its target is unknown. TCRdb re-clonotyped the PCR reads through MiXCR. Altogether around 89,000 clones are present, around 14% being singletons, with the ten largest covering 3.6%. The chain couples TRBV24-1 to TRBJ1-2; no reliable D call. The sequenced material came from blood. The clonotype was recovered from a female donor with papillary thyroid cancer or a benign thyroid nodule (not recorded which). Some clones in this sample may be carry-over from other donors' samples. CDR3 in DNA: TGTGCCACTAAATCCGGGTCGTCAGGAAACTATGGCTACACCTTC. Translating it yields CATKSGSSGNYGYTF.